This TCR beta chain was sequenced for a study of cytotoxic CD8 clonotypes in ibrutinib-treated CLL. This clone was counted only a few times. Germline assignment: CDR1 ENHRY and CDR2 SYGVKD. The CDR3 is made up of 11 amino acids. The germline V and J ends were trimmed by 5 bases and 1 base, with 3 bases remaining between them. Sequencing was designed to attain a depth spanning 1 in 200,000 to 1 in 1 million T cells. This table comes from immunoSEQ multiplex PCR, and its TCRdb copy is limited to in-frame clones, with some not included. This sample has hundreds of thousands of clones; around four fifths occur once, and the top ten carry over 5.5%.

The genes are TRBV10-3 and TRBJ2-7; D is unresolved. The sequence was obtained from a human donor with chronic lymphocytic leukemia. Material: PBMCs, obtained before ibrutinib treatment. The CDR3 region is CAISQSYEQYF. CDR3 coding DNA: TGTGCCATCAGTCAATCCTACGAGCAGTACTTC.